This T cell receptor (beta chain) was obtained from a study of cytomegalovirus exposure and HLA in healthy donors. This CDR3 is built from 15 residues. CDR1 is SGHTA and CDR2 is FQGTGA in the germline V gene. V lost 1 base and J lost 6; bases outside the gene matches: 6. As concerns this clone: What it binds is not known.

PCR used 60 Vbeta primers and 13 Jbeta primers. Generated by immunoSEQ multiplex PCR, the TCRdb table keeps only in-frame clones and is missing some. The sample lists fewer than 150,000 clones, about 68% seen once, with approximately 10% in the top ten. General study results and limits: Many donors carried some public TCRs, although rarity characterized most TCR sequences.

This clonotype originated in a woman aged 45 to 65 in good health and CMV-seropositive. V usage is TRBV7-3 and J usage is TRBJ2-1; 7 nucleotides agree with TRBD2. The sample consisted of PBMCs. CDR3 nucleotides: TGTGCCAGCAGCTTAATGGCGGGAGTTGCCAATGAGCAGTTCTTC. The encoded protein is CASSLMAGVANEQFF.